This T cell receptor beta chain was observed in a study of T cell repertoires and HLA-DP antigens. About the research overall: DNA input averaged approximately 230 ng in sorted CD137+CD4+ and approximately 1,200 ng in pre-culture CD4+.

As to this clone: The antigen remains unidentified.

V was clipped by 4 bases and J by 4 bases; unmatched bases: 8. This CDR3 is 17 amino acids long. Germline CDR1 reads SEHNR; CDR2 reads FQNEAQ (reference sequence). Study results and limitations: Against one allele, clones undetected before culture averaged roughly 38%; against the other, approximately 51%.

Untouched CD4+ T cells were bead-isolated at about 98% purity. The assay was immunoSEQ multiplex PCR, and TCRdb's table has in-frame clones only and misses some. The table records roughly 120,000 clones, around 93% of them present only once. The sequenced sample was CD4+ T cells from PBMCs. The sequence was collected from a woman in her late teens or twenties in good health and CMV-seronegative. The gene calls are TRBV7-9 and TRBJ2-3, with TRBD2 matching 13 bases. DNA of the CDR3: TGTGCCAGCAGCTCTCGGGGACTAGCGGGATATCCAGATACGCAGTATTTT. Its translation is CASSSRGLAGYPDTQYF.